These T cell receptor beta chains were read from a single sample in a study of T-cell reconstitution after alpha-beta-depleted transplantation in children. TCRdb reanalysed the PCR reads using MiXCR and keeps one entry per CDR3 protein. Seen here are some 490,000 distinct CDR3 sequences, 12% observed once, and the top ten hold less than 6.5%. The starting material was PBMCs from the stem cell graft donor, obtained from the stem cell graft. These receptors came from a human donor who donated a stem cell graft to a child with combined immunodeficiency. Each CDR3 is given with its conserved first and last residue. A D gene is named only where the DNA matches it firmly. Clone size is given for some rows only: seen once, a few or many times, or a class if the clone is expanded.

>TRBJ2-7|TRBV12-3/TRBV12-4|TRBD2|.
TGTGCCAGCACCTCGTCGGGACTAGCGGGATCGGGGTACGAGCAGTACTTC
CASTSSGLAGSGYEQYF
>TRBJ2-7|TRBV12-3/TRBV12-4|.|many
TGTGCCAGCAGTTTCAGGGTTTCCTACGAGCAGTACTTC
CASSFRVSYEQYF
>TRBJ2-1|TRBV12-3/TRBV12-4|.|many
TGTGCCAGCAGTTTTTCGCTAAGGGAGCAGTTCTTC
CASSFSLREQFF
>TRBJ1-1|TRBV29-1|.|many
TGCAGCGTTGAGGTGTCGGCTGAAGCTTTCTTT
CSVEVSAEAFF
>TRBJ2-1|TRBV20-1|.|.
TGCAGTGCTAGGGGCTACGGGGGTGAGCAGTTCTTC
CSARGYGGEQFF
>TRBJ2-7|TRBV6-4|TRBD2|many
TGTGCCAGCAGTGACTCTAACGACAGGGCTAGCGGGGCAACCTACGAGCAGTACTTC
CASSDSNDRASGATYEQYF
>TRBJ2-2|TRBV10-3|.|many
TGTGCCACAAAGGGGACATCTAACGCGAACACCGGGGAGCTGTTTTTT
CATKGTSNANTGELFF
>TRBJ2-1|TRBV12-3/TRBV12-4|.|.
TGTGCCAGCAGTTTAGGCGACAGAGAGGTAGTCTTC
CASSLGDREVVF
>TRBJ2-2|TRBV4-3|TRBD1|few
TGCGCCAGCAGCCAGTCCAGGGGGCTCATCGGGGAGCTGTTTTTT
CASSQSRGLIGELFF
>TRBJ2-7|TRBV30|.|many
TGTGCCTGGAGTGATCTAAGTCGGGAGTTTAACGAGCAGTACTTC
CAWSDLSREFNEQYF
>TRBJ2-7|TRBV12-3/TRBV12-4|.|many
TGTGCCAGCACCTCCTCGGGGGCAGGCGCCTACGAGCAGTACTTC
CASTSSGAGAYEQYF
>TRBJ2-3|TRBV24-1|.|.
TGTGCCACCAGTGGCGAGCGGCAGGTCTATAATACGCAGTATTTT
CATSGERQVYNTQYF
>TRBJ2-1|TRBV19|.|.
TGTGCCAGTAGTATATGGGGGAGCCCCAGGGATGAGCAGTTCTTC
CASSIWGSPRDEQFF
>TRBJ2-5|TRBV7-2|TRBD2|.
TGTGCCAGCAGCTTAACCGGCCTAGCGGAGAGACCCCAGTACTTC
CASSLTGLAERPQYF
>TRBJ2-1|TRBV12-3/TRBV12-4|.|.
TGTGCCAGCAGTTTTAGGGGAGGACTGTCTGACAATGAGCAGTTCTTC
CASSFRGGLSDNEQFF
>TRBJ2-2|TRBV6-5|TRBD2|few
TGTGCCAGCAGTTTCGGTGCGCCTAGCGGGGGGGCCGCCGGGGAGCTGTTTTTT
CASSFGAPSGGAAGELFF
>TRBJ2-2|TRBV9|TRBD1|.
TGTGCCAGCGGCGACCGGACAGGGCCGAACACCGGGGAGCTGTTTTTT
CASGDRTGPNTGELFF
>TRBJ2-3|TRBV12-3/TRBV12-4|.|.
TGTGCCAGCCGTCCCGGGCCAAAGGACCTCGATACGCAGTATTTT
CASRPGPKDLDTQYF
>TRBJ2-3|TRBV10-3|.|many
TGTGCCATCAGAGAGGACTCTGGGGCAGATACGCAGTATTTT
CAIREDSGADTQYF
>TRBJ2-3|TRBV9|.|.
TGTGCCAGCAGCGTAGCAGTAGCAGATACGCAGTATTTT
CASSVAVADTQYF
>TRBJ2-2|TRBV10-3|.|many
TGTGCCATCAGATACAGTGATACCAGGACCGGGGAGCTGTTTTTT
CAIRYSDTRTGELFF
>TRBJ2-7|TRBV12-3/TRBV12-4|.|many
TGTGCCAGCAGTTTCGGACAGCTCTACGAGCAGTACTTC
CASSFGQLYEQYF
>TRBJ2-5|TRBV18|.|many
TGTGCCAGCTCTAGCGGACAAGAGACCCAGTACTTC
CASSSGQETQYF
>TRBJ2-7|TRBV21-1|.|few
TGTGCCAGCAGCAGGGCAGGGCAGTACTTC
CASSRAGQYF
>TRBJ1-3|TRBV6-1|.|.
TGTGCCAGCAGTGGACTGCTCTCTGGAAACACCATATATTTT
CASSGLLSGNTIYF
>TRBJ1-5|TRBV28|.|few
TGTGCCAGCAGAGGCGCGAACAGCGGGAGAAATCAGCCCCAGCATTTT
CASRGANSGRNQPQHF
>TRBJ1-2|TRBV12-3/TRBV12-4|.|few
TGTGCCAGCAGCGAACGCAGGGTTGACTATGGCTACACCTTC
CASSERRVDYGYTF
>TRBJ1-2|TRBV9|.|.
TGTGCCAGCAGCGCTGGTGGGGGGGGTTTCCGTGGCTACACCTTC
CASSAGGGGFRGYTF
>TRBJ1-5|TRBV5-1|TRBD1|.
TGCGCCAGCAGCACGTATCCGCGGACAGGGGGCGCATCCGGTGATCAGCCCCAGCATTTT
CASSTYPRTGGASGDQPQHF
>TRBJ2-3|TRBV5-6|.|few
TGTGCCAGCAGCTTGCGGGGAGGTTACACAGATACGCAGTATTTT
CASSLRGGYTDTQYF
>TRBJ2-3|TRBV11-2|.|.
TGTGCCAGCAGCCTCCTCGGAGCGGTTGGCACAGATACGCAGTATTTT
CASSLLGAVGTDTQYF
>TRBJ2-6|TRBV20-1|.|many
TGCAGTGCTAGAGTGGACGGTACTGGGGCCAACGTCCTGACTTTC
CSARVDGTGANVLTF
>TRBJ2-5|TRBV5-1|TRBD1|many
TGTGCCAGCAGTCCACGACAGGGTGAAGAGACCCAGTACTTC
CASSPRQGEETQYF
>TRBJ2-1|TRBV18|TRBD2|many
TGTGCCAGCTCACCACCTGGGACTAGCGGGGGCTGGTACTCCTACAATGAGCAGTTCTTC
CASSPPGTSGGWYSYNEQFF
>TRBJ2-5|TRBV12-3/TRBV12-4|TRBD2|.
TGTGCCAGCAGACTGACTAGCGGGGGGCCCCAAGAGACCCAGTACTTC
CASRLTSGGPQETQYF
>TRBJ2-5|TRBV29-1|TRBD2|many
TGCAGCGGTCTCGCGGGACTAGAATCCCAGACCCAGTACTTC
CSGLAGLESQTQYF
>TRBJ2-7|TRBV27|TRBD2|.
TGTGCCAGCTTCGGGGGGGCAGGGCGGTACGAGCAGTACTTC
CASFGGAGRYEQYF
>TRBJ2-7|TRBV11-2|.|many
TGTGCCAGCAGCTTAGATGGCCGCGAGCAGTACTTC
CASSLDGREQYF
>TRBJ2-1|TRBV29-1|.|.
TGCAGCGTTGAAGTAAACAGCAACAATGAGCAGTTCTTC
CSVEVNSNNEQFF
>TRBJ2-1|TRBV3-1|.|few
TGTGCCAGCAAGCCGGACGGACACTACAATGAGCAGTTCTTC
CASKPDGHYNEQFF
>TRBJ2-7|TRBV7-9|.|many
TGTGCCAGCAGCACAGCGGGTAGGGGCGAGCAGTACTTC
CASSTAGRGEQYF
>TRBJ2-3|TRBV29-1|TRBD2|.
TGCAGCGTGGGGGGTAGCGGGGGTCGTTCTAGCACAGATACGCAGTATTTT
CSVGGSGGRSSTDTQYF
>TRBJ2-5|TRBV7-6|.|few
TGTGCCAGCGAAAAAACGGTATTTGAGGCCCAGTACTTC
CASEKTVFEAQYF
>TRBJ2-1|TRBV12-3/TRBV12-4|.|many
TGTGCCAGCGGCCGACCAAGGGACGGCAATGAGCAGTTCTTC
CASGRPRDGNEQFF
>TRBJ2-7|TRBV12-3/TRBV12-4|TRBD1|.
TGTGCCAGCAGAGCCCGGGACAGACGATACAAGCAGTACTTC
CASRARDRRYKQYF
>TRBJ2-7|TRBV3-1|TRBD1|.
TGTGCCAGCAGCCCCTATTGGGACAGGGTCTACGAGCAGTACTTC
CASSPYWDRVYEQYF
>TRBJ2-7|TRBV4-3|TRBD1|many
TGCGCCAGCAGCTCCTTACTGGGGGACAGGGCTCTCTACGAGCAGTACTTC
CASSSLLGDRALYEQYF
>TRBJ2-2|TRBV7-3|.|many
TGTGCCAGCAGCTTAACAAGGGCCGGGGAGCTGTTTTTT
CASSLTRAGELFF
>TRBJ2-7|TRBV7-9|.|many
TGTGCCAGCAGCTTATTCGGGAGTGGGGTCTACGAGCAGTACTTC
CASSLFGSGVYEQYF
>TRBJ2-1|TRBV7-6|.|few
TGTGCCAGCAGCCGGGGGCAGGTTCTTGCGGATGAGCAGTTCTTC
CASSRGQVLADEQFF
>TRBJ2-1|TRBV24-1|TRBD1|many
TGTGCCACCAGTGATACGGACAGGGGGCCGCCATTAGAGCAGTTCTTC
CATSDTDRGPPLEQFF
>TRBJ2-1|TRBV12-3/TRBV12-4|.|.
TGTGCCAGCAGGTCTTCTTCGGGCAAAAATGAGCAGTTCTTC
CASRSSSGKNEQFF
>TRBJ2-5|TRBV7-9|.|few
TGTGCCAGCAGCCCTACTAGGATCCAAGAGACCCAGTACTTC
CASSPTRIQETQYF
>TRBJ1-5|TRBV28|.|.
TGTGCCAGCATTTGGGGACATAATAGCAATCAGCCCCAGCATTTT
CASIWGHNSNQPQHF
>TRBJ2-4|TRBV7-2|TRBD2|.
TGTGCCAGCAGCTATCAGCCGGGACTAGCAAGGGGCATTCAGTACTTC
CASSYQPGLARGIQYF
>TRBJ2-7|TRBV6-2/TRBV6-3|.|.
TGTGCCAGCAGAGAACGTATGGGACAAATGAAACACGAGCAGTACTTC
CASRERMGQMKHEQYF